A selection of T cell receptor beta chains follows, all from one sample in a study of blood T cell repertoires in COVID-19. Data came from immunoSEQ multiplex PCR; TCRdb stores just in-frame clones and leaves some out. The sample has about 160,000 clones; 60% to 85% are singletons. The sequenced material came from peripheral blood. These receptors were taken from a man aged 70 or older with acute or convalescent COVID-19. CDR3s include the opening cysteine and the closing phenylalanine or tryptophan. The D gene is left open where the match is weak. Clone size is shown for a subset of rows, as once, few, many or a class of expanded clone.

d_gene,v_gene,abundance,j_gene,CDR3aa,CDR3nt
-,TRBV28,-,TRBJ1-2,CASTGGVTYGYTF,TGTGCCAGCACCGGCGGGGTAACTTATGGCTACACCTTC
-,TRBV7-2,-,TRBJ2-7,CASSSSAGYEQYF,TGTGCCAGCAGCTCATCTGCGGGGTACGAGCAGTACTTC
-,TRBV19,-,TRBJ1-5,CASTNVGVGSNQPQHF,TGTGCCAGTACCAACGTCGGGGTCGGGAGCAATCAGCCCCAGCATTTT
TRBD2,TRBV5-1,-,TRBJ2-3,CASSLTSGGGGDTQYF,TGCGCCAGCAGCTTGACTAGCGGGGGGGGCGGAGATACGCAGTATTTT
-,TRBV5-1,-,TRBJ2-3,CASSSPGLSTDTQYF,TGCGCCAGCAGCTCGCCGGGACTTTCGACAGATACGCAGTATTTT
-,TRBV18,-,TRBJ2-2,CASSPQSTQGLTGELFF,TGTGCCAGCTCACCACAGAGTACCCAGGGGCTGACCGGGGAGCTGTTTTTT
TRBD1,TRBV28,-,TRBJ2-7,CASSTANRGDEQYF,TGTGCCAGCAGTACCGCCAACAGGGGCGACGAGCAGTACTTC
TRBD1,TRBV23-1,few,TRBJ1-5,CASSQQKDRGHQPQHF,TGCGCCAGCAGTCAGCAAAAGGACAGGGGACATCAGCCCCAGCATTTT
-,TRBV5-1,-,TRBJ1-1,CASSLVFEGEAFF,TGCGCCAGCAGCTTGGTTTTCGAGGGTGAAGCTTTCTTT
-,TRBV6-5,-,TRBJ2-7,CASSRDTTSYEQYF,TGTGCCAGCAGTAGGGACACCACCTCCTACGAGCAGTACTTC
TRBD1,TRBV6-5,-,TRBJ1-2,CASSGQGAQGYTF,TGTGCCAGCAGCGGACAGGGGGCGCAAGGCTACACCTTC
TRBD2,TRBV6-1,once,TRBJ2-5,CASSEVWASGYQETQYF,TGTGCCAGCAGTGAAGTTTGGGCTAGCGGGTACCAAGAGACCCAGTACTTC
-,TRBV28,-,TRBJ1-4,CASSKGANEKLFF,TGTGCCAGCAGCAAAGGGGCTAATGAAAAACTGTTTTTT
TRBD2,TRBV5-6,-,TRBJ2-3,CASSFPSGYTDTQYF,TGTGCCAGCAGCTTTCCTAGCGGCTACACAGATACGCAGTATTTT
-,TRBV5-6,once,TRBJ2-7,CASSLAHRVWEQYF,TGTGCCAGCAGCTTGGCTCACAGGGTCTGGGAGCAGTACTTC
-,TRBV15,-,TRBJ2-7,CATSRTVAGLERVEQYF,TGTGCCACCAGCAGAACGGTTGCGGGACTGGAGCGTGTTGAGCAGTACTTC
-,TRBV6-5,once,TRBJ1-1,CASSFRSLVTEAFF,TGTGCCAGCAGTTTTAGGAGTCTTGTCACTGAAGCTTTCTTT
TRBD1,TRBV19,-,TRBJ2-3,CASSPDRGLFTDTQYF,TGTGCCAGTAGCCCGGACAGGGGTCTTTTCACAGATACGCAGTATTTT
-,TRBV2,-,TRBJ2-2,CASSEKRNTGELFF,TGTGCCAGCAGTGAAAAGAGGAACACCGGGGAGCTGTTTTTT
-,TRBV3-1/TRBV3-2,many,TRBJ1-2,CASRRGTGYTF,TGTGCCAGCCGTCGGGGTACTGGCTACACCTTC
TRBD1,TRBV5-1,-,TRBJ2-5,CASRTGTGRGETQYF,TGCGCCAGCAGGACCGGGACAGGGAGGGGAGAGACCCAGTACTTC